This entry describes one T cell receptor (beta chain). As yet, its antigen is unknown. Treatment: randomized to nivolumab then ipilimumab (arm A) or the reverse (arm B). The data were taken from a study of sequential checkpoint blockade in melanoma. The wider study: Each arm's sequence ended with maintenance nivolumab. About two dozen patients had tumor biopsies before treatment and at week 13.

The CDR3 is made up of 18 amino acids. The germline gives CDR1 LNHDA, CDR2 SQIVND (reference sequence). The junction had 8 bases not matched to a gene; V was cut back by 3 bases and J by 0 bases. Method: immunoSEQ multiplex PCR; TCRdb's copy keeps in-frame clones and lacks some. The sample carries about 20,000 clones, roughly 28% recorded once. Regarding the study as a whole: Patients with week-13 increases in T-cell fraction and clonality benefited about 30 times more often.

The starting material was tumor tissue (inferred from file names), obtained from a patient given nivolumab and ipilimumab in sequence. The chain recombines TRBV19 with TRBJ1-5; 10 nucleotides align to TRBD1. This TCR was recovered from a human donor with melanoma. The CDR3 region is CASSIPGQGVYSNQPQHF. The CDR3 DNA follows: TGTGCCAGTAGTATTCCCGGACAGGGGGTATATAGCAATCAGCCCCAGCATTTT. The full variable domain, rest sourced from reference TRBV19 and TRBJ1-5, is DGGITQSPKYLFRKEGQNVTLSCEQNLNHDAMYWYRQDPGQGLRLIYYSQIVNDFQKGDIAEGYSVSREKKESFPLTVTSAQKNPTAFYLCASSIPGQGVYSNQPQHFGDGTRLSIL.